This TCR beta chain was identified in a study of CD4 and CD8 cells across lung adenocarcinoma regions. TCRdb independently ran MiXCR on the PCR reads; one entry per CDR3 protein. The repertoire holds about 12,000 distinct CDR3 sequences, with around 61% as singletons. The receptor was derived from a female donor with lung adenocarcinoma. The CD4 and CD8 labels of this study may be unreliable. Sequencing used CD8+ T cells from the margin of a lung tumor.

The CDR3 protein is CASRAFGLSNEQFF. CDR3 DNA sequence: TGTGCCAGCAGGGCTTTTGGTTTGAGCAATGAGCAGTTCTTC. This chain uses TRBV27 with TRBJ2-1; D uncertain. Germline CDR1 MNHEY, CDR2 SMNVEV (reference sequence). The V and J ends lost 6 bases and 6 bases respectively, with 15 bases between them. This CDR3 has 14 residues.